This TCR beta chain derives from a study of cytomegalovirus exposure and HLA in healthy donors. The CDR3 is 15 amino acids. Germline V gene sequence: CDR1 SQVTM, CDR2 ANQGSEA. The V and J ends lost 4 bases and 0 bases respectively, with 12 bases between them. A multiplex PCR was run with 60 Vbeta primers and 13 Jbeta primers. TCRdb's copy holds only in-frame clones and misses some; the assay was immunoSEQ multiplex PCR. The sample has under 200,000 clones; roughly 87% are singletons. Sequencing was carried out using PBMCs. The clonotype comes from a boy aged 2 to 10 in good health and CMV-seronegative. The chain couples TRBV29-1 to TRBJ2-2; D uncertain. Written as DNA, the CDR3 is TGCAGCGTTGGGAGCCCCCGTTCGAACACCGGGGAGCTGTTTTTT. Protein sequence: CSVGSPRSNTGELFF.